Included here is one T cell receptor beta chain sequence, with context. The data belong to a study of OX40 agonist ivuxolimab in advanced cancers. Here immunoSEQ multiplex PCR was the method, and the copy in TCRdb shows in-frame clones only, minus some. The sample has approximately 94,000 clones, roughly 90% seen once; the top ten hold around 3.3%. CDR1 and CDR2 from the germline V gene are MNHEY and SMNVEV (reference sequence). The V gene end was trimmed by 8 bases and the J gene end by 8 bases; junction bases not matched to a gene: 18. CDR3 length: 17 residues. Sampled blood was obtained at baseline, cycle 4 day 1, and cycle 7 day 1.

The starting material was CD4+ or CD8+ T cells sorted from blood, obtained in a trial of the OX40 agonist ivuxolimab. The receptor's source is an adult with an advanced solid tumor such as melanoma, head and neck, liver or kidney cancer. The chain combines TRBV27 with TRBJ2-1, with 10 bases that match TRBD2. CDR3: CASDRTGLAAKLYEQFF. CDR3 bases: TGTGCCAGCGATAGGACAGGACTAGCGGCGAAGCTTTATGAGCAGTTCTTC.